Below are 15 T cell receptor beta chains sequenced from a single sample in a study of cytomegalovirus exposure and HLA in healthy donors. PCR was performed using 60 Vbeta and 13 Jbeta primers. Profiled with immunoSEQ multiplex PCR; TCRdb holds only in-frame clones, not every one. The sample lists 150,000 to 180,000 clones; around 75% were seen once. The sequenced material came from PBMCs. These receptors were obtained from a man younger than 40 in good health and CMV-seropositive.

This clone was counted between two and nine times. The J gene is TRBJ2-7, the V gene TRBV5-5, with TRBD1 identical over 10 bases. J lost 5 bases, V lost 3 bases, and 2 bases had no gene match. Germline V gene data show CDR1 as SGHKS and CDR2 as YYEKEE (reference sequence). This CDR3 is 13 amino acids long. This CDR3 is CASSSGTGDEQYF. CDR3 bases: TGTGCCAGCAGCTCCGGGACAGGGGACGAGCAGTACTTC. The full variable domain, rest sourced from reference TRBV5-5 and TRBJ2-7, is DAGVTQSPTHLIKTRGQQVTLRCSPISGHKSVSWYQQVLGQGPQFIFQYYEKEERGRGNFPDRFSARQFPNYSSELNVNALLLGDSALYLCASSSGTGDEQYFGPGTRLTVT.

The V and J genes are TRBV30 and TRBJ1-3; TRBD1 matches at 7 bases. The CDR3 length is 12 residues. Trimming at V came to 2 bases and at J to 8 bases, leaving 3 bases not matched to a gene. From germline, CDR1 is GTSNPN and CDR2 SVGIG (reference sequence). The CDR3 DNA reads as TGTGCCTGGAGTCAAACAGGGGACACCATATATTTT. This translates into CAWSQTGDTIYF.

J is TRBJ1-2 and V is TRBV6-4; TRBD1 might be the D (5 bases). CDR3 length equals 14 residues. The V end was cut by 1 base, the J end by 7 bases, with 13 bases between. Per germline, CDR1 MRHNA and CDR2 SNTAGT. CDR3 region: CASSDFGGARGYTF. The CDR3 DNA reads TGTGCCAGCAGTGACTTTGGTGGGGCGCGTGGCTACACCTTC.

V gene TRBV5-6 combines with J gene TRBJ2-1; 7 nucleotides align to TRBD2. CDR3 length equals 17 residues. CDR1 is SGHDT, CDR2 YYEEEE, per germline. J gave up 0 bases and V 4 bases, and 10 bases lay outside the gene matches. The CDR3 sequence: CASSPEGGLSSYNEQFF. DNA of the CDR3: TGTGCCAGCAGCCCCGAGGGAGGGCTCAGCTCCTACAATGAGCAGTTCTTC.

The chain joins TRBV9 to TRBJ1-1; D gene uncertain. The CDR3 is 16 amino acids. Germline CDR1 is SGDLS and CDR2 is YYNGEE. Trimming took 4 bases from V and 2 from J, leaving 18 bases between them. The DNA of the CDR3 is TGTGCCAGCAGCCCAGTTGGGCAGAGGGTAAACACTGAAGCTTTCTTT. Translated, it gives CASSPVGQRVNTEAFF.

The gene calls are TRBV7-9 and TRBJ2-7; the match to TRBD2 covers 10 bases. J lost 3 bases, V lost 6 bases, and 11 bases had no gene match. There are 16 residues in the CDR3. The V gene's germline CDR1 is SEHNR and CDR2 FQNEAQ (reference sequence). In nucleotides, the CDR3 is TGTGCCAGCAGTTCATTAGCAAAGCGGGAGGGCTACGAGCAGTACTTC. Translated: CASSSLAKREGYEQYF.

The V and J genes are TRBV11-1 and TRBJ2-1; 7 nucleotides align to TRBD2. The germline gives CDR1 SGHAT, CDR2 FQDESV (reference sequence). The V gene end was trimmed by 5 bases and the J gene end by 1 base; junction bases not matched to a gene: 11. The CDR3 runs 17 residues. Here the CDR3 reads CASSPREGSPSYNEQFF. The CDR3 DNA reads as TGTGCCAGCAGCCCCAGGGAGGGCAGTCCTTCCTACAATGAGCAGTTCTTC. Full variable domain (rest looked up from reference TRBV11-1 and TRBJ2-1): EAEVAQSPRYKITEKSQAVAFWCDPISGHATLYWYRQILGQGPELLVQFQDESVVDDSQLPKDRFSAERLKGVDSTLKIQPAELGDSAMYLCASSPREGSPSYNEQFFGPGTRLTVL.

In its sample, this clone was seen a few times. The rearrangement links TRBV30 to TRBJ1-5; no firm D call. V was shortened by 0 bases and J by 7 bases, with 16 bases between the two germline ends. This CDR3 spans 15 amino acids. The V gene's germline CDR1 is GTSNPN and CDR2 SVGIG (reference sequence). The CDR3 sequence is CAWSVLREAGQPQHF. The CDR3 DNA sequence: TGTGCCTGGAGTGTACTACGGGAGGCGGGACAGCCCCAGCATTTT.

The J gene is TRBJ1-1, the V gene TRBV11-1; unclear D gene. Deletions cut 4 bases from V and 3 bases from J, with 9 bases between. The CDR3 contains 13 residues. Germline V lookup: CDR1 SGHAT, CDR2 FQDESV (reference sequence). The DNA for the CDR3 is TGTGCCAGCAGCTCACAACGGGACACTGAAGCTTTCTTT. This sequence encodes CASSSQRDTEAFF.

The rearrangement joins TRBV10-3 to TRBJ2-1, with a tentative D call TRBD1 (6 bases). Germline-derived CDR1 and CDR2 are ENHRY and SYGVKD. Deletions cut 6 bases from V and 5 bases from J, with 11 bases between. This CDR3 contains 13 residues. CDR3 nucleotide sequence: TGTGCCATCAGCTCCAGGGGCCACAATGAGCAGTTCTTC. Its translation: CAISSRGHNEQFF.

Here the CDR3 reads CASSLAGGARDTGELFF. CDR3 DNA sequence: TGTGCCAGCAGCCTGGCCGGGGGGGCGCGAGACACCGGGGAGCTGTTTTTT. This chain connects TRBV5-4 to TRBJ2-2; 8 positions match TRBD2. Germline trimming cut 4 bases from V and 3 bases from J; bases unmatched to any gene: 11. Germline CDR1 is SGHNT and CDR2 is YYREEE (reference sequence). The CDR3 has 17 residues.

This clone has a handful of counts. The chain is built from TRBV6-4 and TRBJ2-3; 10 bases line up with TRBD2. After removal of 0 bases from V and 5 bases from J, the junction contained 5 bases not matched to a gene. The CDR3 has 16 residues. The germline CDR1 and CDR2 sequences are MRHNA and SNTAGT. The CDR3 nucleotides are TGTGCCAGCAGTGACTCAACTAGCGGGGAGGTAGATACGCAGTATTTT. The encoded protein is CASSDSTSGEVDTQYF.

This chain links TRBV18 with TRBJ1-1; no definite D call. Germline V gives CDR1 KGHSH, CDR2 LQKENI. The length of the CDR3 is 13 residues. The V end lost 6 bases, the J end lost 7 bases, and 15 bases lay between the germline ends. CDR3 DNA: TGTGCCAGCTCGGAGAGGCAAGAAATTGAAGCTTTCTTT. The encoded protein is CASSERQEIEAFF. The variable domain in full, with the rest retrieved from reference TRBV18 and TRBJ1-1, is NAGVMQNPRHLVRRRGQEARLRCSPMKGHSHVYWYRQLPEEGLKFMVYLQKENIIDESGMPKERFSAEFPKEGPSILRIQQVVRGDSAAYFCASSERQEIEAFFGQGTRLTVV.

The V gene is TRBV5-4, the J gene TRBJ1-3; D is possibly TRBD1 (5 bases). The V gene lost 4 bases and the J gene lost 0 bases, with 11 bases spanning the gap. This CDR3 has 15 residues. From germline, CDR1 is SGHNT and CDR2 YYREEE (reference sequence). The chain's CDR3 is CASSPDTFSGNTIYF. Here the CDR3 DNA reads TGTGCCAGCAGCCCGGACACTTTCTCTGGAAACACCATATATTTT.

This chain's CDR3 is CASSSWTSGAETQYF. CDR3 coding DNA: TGTGCCAGCAGCTCATGGACTAGCGGGGCGGAGACCCAGTACTTC. The V call is TRBV7-6, the J call TRBJ2-5; 12 nucleotides match TRBD2. The CDR3 runs 15 residues. With 4 bases clipped from V and 5 bases from J, the junction kept 5 bases outside the gene matches. CDR1 is SGHVS and CDR2 is FNYEAQ in the germline V gene.